This T cell receptor (beta chain) was captured by sequencing in a study of lung T cells in sarcoidosis with Löfgren's syndrome. Overall study: Analyses focused on Löfgren's syndrome patients.

V trimming: 3 bases; J trimming: 7 bases; junction bases outside the gene matches: 2. Germline CDR1 reads DFQATT; CDR2 reads SNEGSKA (reference sequence). There are 14 residues in the CDR3. In its sample, this clonotype was seen many times. The target antigen is unknown. Study-level points and caveats: TRAV12-1 and TRBV2 were reportedly most expanded in Löfgren's patients. Multiple Löfgren's syndrome patients reportedly shared TRAV12-1 and TRBV2 CDR3 motifs, suggesting public CD4+ TCRs.

TCRdb reprocessed the reads via MiXCR and lists one record per CDR3 protein. The sample holds 58,000 or so distinct CDR3 sequences, 21% seen once. Sequenced material: CD4+ T cells from PBMCs. The TCR sequence derives from a human donor with sarcoidosis (Löfgren's syndrome or another form), or a control subject (not recorded which). The rearrangement uses TRBV20-1 and TRBJ2-1; 14 nucleotides agree with TRBD2. The CDR3 spells CSARRTSGRNEQFF. In DNA form, the CDR3 reads TGCAGTGCTAGGAGGACTAGCGGGAGGAATGAGCAGTTCTTC.